The 11 T cell receptor beta chains presented below share a single source sample, sequenced in a study of shared clonotypes between healthy human individuals. Repertoires were generated with immunoSEQ multiplex PCR, while TCRdb's copy carries only in-frame clones and drops some. The sample lists roughly 1,100,000 clones, under 80% seen once, with over 1.3% in the top ten. Source material: memory CD4+ T cells sorted from blood. This sample's subset: CD45RA-negative fraction. The receptors were sampled from a man aged 18 to 30 in good health.

This clone was seen only once. V is TRBV7-6 and J is TRBJ2-7, with a weak D call TRBD1 (6 bases). The germline V gene encodes CDR1 SGHVS and CDR2 FNYEAQ. V was shortened by 1 base and J by 7 bases, with 11 bases between the two germline ends. The CDR3 length is 13 residues. The chain's CDR3 is CASSLVLGAEQYF. The CDR3 nucleotides read TGTGCCAGCAGCTTAGTTCTGGGGGCAGAGCAGTACTTC.

The rearrangement links TRBV5-1 to TRBJ2-2, with 7 positions matching TRBD1. Germline-derived CDR1 and CDR2 are SGHRS and YFSETQ. The V gene end was trimmed by 4 bases and the J gene end by 5 bases; junction bases not matched to a gene: 8. This CDR3 spans 15 amino acids. CDR3 nucleotide sequence: TGCGCCAGCAGCCTCCGGGACAGCTCGACCGGGGAGCTGTTTTTT. This gives the protein CASSLRDSSTGELFF.

Concerning this clone itself: Other DNA sequences in this specimen translate into the identical CDR3. The chain is built from TRBV11-3 and TRBJ2-2; a weak D match, TRBD1 (5 bases). This CDR3 contains 14 residues. Looked up from germline, CDR1 is SGHNT and CDR2 is YENEEA. V dropped 3 bases and J dropped 0 bases, with 5 bases sitting between them. The CDR3 DNA is TGTGCCAGCAGCTTGACAGCGAACACCGGGGAGCTGTTTTTT. As protein: CASSLTANTGELFF.

This clone has more than one count but fewer than ten. The chain combines TRBV4-2 with TRBJ2-7; 9 nucleotides agree with TRBD2. Germline CDR1 is LGHNA and CDR2 is YNFKEQ. The CDR3 loop spans 16 amino acids. With 0 bases clipped from V and 0 bases from J, the junction kept 3 bases outside the gene matches. The CDR3 nucleotides read TGTGCCAGCAGCCAAGAGGCGGGAGGGCTCTCCTACGAGCAGTACTTC. It is translated as CASSQEAGGLSYEQYF.

The V and J genes are TRBV7-9 and TRBJ1-6; possibly TRBD1 for D (5 bases). Trimming stripped 5 bases from V and 0 bases from J, with 8 bases between. The CDR3 runs 15 residues. Germline V gene sequence: CDR1 SEHNR, CDR2 FQNEAQ (reference sequence). The CDR3 loop reads CASSGASSYNSPLHF. CDR3 DNA sequence: TGTGCCAGCAGCGGGGCGAGCTCCTATAATTCACCCCTCCACTTT.

This rearrangement joins TRBV5-4 to TRBJ2-1; 9 bases line up with TRBD2. The CDR3 runs 16 residues. Trimming at V came to 4 bases and at J to 7 bases, leaving 12 bases not matched to a gene. CDR1 and CDR2 (germline): SGHNT, YYREEE (reference sequence). CDR3 in amino acids: CASSRFLAGEMNEQFF. CDR3 coding DNA: TGTGCCAGCAGCAGATTTTTAGCGGGAGAGATGAATGAGCAGTTCTTC.

This chain uses TRBV5-4 with TRBJ2-7; D possibly corresponds to TRBD1 (6 bases). CDR3 size: 14 residues. Trimming pared 4 bases from V and 6 bases from J, leaving 17 bases between. CDR1 and CDR2 (germline): SGHNT, YYREEE (reference sequence). The CDR3 region is CASSLNRDGGEQYF. DNA of the CDR3: TGTGCCAGCAGCCTAAACAGGGACGGTGGCGAGCAGTACTTC.

This clone was seen more than once but under ten times. Within the sample, other DNA sequences also encode this same CDR3. The chain links TRBV7-9 to TRBJ2-5; D gene unclear. The CDR3 contains 12 residues. Trimming pared 1 base from V and 5 bases from J, leaving 5 bases between. Germline CDR1 is SEHNR and CDR2 is FQNEAQ (reference sequence). The CDR3 DNA follows: TGTGCCAGCAGCTTAGGCTGGGAGACCCAGTACTTC. It codes for CASSLGWETQYF.

The chain is built from TRBV19 and TRBJ1-5; 7 nucleotides line up with TRBD1. With 3 bases clipped from V and 4 bases from J, the junction kept 3 bases outside the gene matches. Germline CDR1 and CDR2: LNHDA and SQIVND (reference sequence). The CDR3 spans 14 residues. CDR3 sequence reads: CASSMGQKNQPQHF. The DNA for the CDR3 is TGTGCCAGTAGTATGGGACAGAAGAATCAGCCCCAGCATTTT.

This clone was counted a few times. The same CDR3 can be traced to other DNA sequences in this sample. V usage is TRBV4-1 and J usage is TRBJ2-2, with D tentatively TRBD2 (5 bases). Germline-derived CDR1 and CDR2 are MGHRA and YSYEKL. Trimming pared 0 bases from V and 2 bases from J, leaving 10 bases between. There are 16 residues in the CDR3. Here the CDR3 DNA reads TGCGCCAGCAGCCAAGAAGGAGGAGCTAACACCGGGGAGCTGTTTTTT. This translates into CASSQEGGANTGELFF.

This chain joins TRBV19 and TRBJ1-2, with D perhaps TRBD1 (5 bases). The CDR3 sequence is 13 residues long. Germline assignment: CDR1 LNHDA and CDR2 SQIVND (reference sequence). V was cut by 10 bases and J by 5 bases, with 17 bases left in between. CDR3 residues: CATAYDRKYGYTF. The CDR3 DNA reads as TGTGCCACCGCCTATGACAGAAAATATGGCTACACCTTC.